These 13 T cell receptor beta chains came from one sample sequenced in a study of T-cell memory formation after mild COVID-19. Via MiXCR, TCRdb re-called the 5' RACE reads, giving one row per CDR3 protein. The sample has around 420,000 distinct CDR3 sequences, 24% seen once. Sample: PBMCs or a T cell subset sorted from them (not recorded which). The receptors originated from an adult woman who had mild COVID-19 (a few samples of this study predate the infection). Cell type and time point are not known.

This clonotype was counted only a few times. The rearrangement joins TRBV6-6 to TRBJ1-3; D perhaps matches TRBD1 (6 bases). The CDR3 is made up of 15 amino acids. The germline CDR1 and CDR2 sequences are MNHNY and SVGAGI (reference sequence). V was shortened by 5 bases and J by 0 bases, with 11 bases between the two germline ends. DNA for the CDR3: TGTGCCAGCAGTGGACAGTCCGTCTCTGGAAACACCATATATTTT. This sequence encodes CASSGQSVSGNTIYF.

The rearrangement joins TRBV20-1 to TRBJ1-2; D might be TRBD1 (5 bases). V lost 8 bases, J lost 1 base, and 11 bases lay in between. This CDR3 is 12 amino acids long. Looked up from germline, CDR1 is DFQATT and CDR2 is SNEGSKA (reference sequence). CDR3 coding DNA: TGCAGTCTGACAGTATATAACTATGGCTACACCTTC. It encodes CSLTVYNYGYTF.

Note on this clonotype: The junction differs from germline at one of its ends, possibly a read error. The rearrangement links TRBV29-1 to TRBJ2-1, with a possible D match to TRBD2 (6 bases). The CDR3 sequence is 12 residues long. Germline CDR1 and CDR2: SQVTM and ANQGSEA. CDR3 in amino acids: CSVEGRDYEQFF. DNA of the CDR3: TGCAGCGTCGAAGGCAGGGACTATGAGCAGTTCTTC.

The chain uses TRBV6-2 or TRBV6-3 and TRBJ2-3, with D perhaps being TRBD1 or TRBD2 (5 bases each). The CDR3 is 15 residues long. The germline gives CDR1 MNHEY, CDR2 SVGEGT. Deletions cut 6 bases from V and 2 bases from J, with 15 bases between. The CDR3 DNA reads TGTGCCAGCAGCCGGATAAGGGACCCCACAGATACGCAGTATTTT. The encoded protein is CASSRIRDPTDTQYF.

V gene TRBV7-6 combines with J gene TRBJ2-1; 8 bases map to TRBD1. Germline trimming cut 2 bases from V and 7 bases from J; bases unmatched to any gene: 1. The CDR3 loop spans 13 amino acids. Germline V gene sequence: CDR1 SGHVS, CDR2 FNYEAQ. CDR3 bases: TGTGCCAGCAGCTTACAGGGGGCAAATGAGCAGTTCTTC. It is translated as CASSLQGANEQFF.

The V call is TRBV4-1, the J call TRBJ2-1; D remains unclear. Trimming shortened V by 4 bases and J by 2 bases, and 6 bases separated the two germline ends. The CDR3 has 13 residues. Germline lookup yields CDR1 MGHRA and CDR2 YSYEKL. The CDR3 spells CASSPAPYNEQFF. DNA for the CDR3: TGCGCCAGCAGCCCAGCCCCCTACAATGAGCAGTTCTTC.

In DNA form, the CDR3 reads TGTGCCAGCAGCCACTGGGGTAGCACAGATACGCAGTATTTT. Its protein product is CASSHWGSTDTQYF. The chain links TRBV9 to TRBJ2-3; D is unresolved. The germline CDR1 and CDR2 sequences are SGDLS and YYNGEE. Trimming removed 4 bases at V and 0 bases at J, with 9 bases between. The CDR3 spans 14 residues.

The chain is built from TRBV5-1 and TRBJ2-3; D possibly corresponds to TRBD1 (5 bases). There are 16 residues in the CDR3. The germline gives CDR1 SGHRS, CDR2 YFSETQ. Trimming left V 0 bases short and J 3 bases short, with 14 bases between. As DNA, the CDR3 is TGCGCCAGCAGCTTGGCGGGCAGGGTGGGGACAGATACGCAGTATTTT. As protein: CASSLAGRVGTDTQYF.

This clonotype occurred many times. The chain is built from TRBV29-1 and TRBJ2-7; D might be TRBD1 (6 bases). CDR3 size: 19 residues. Trimming removed 1 base at V and 0 bases at J, with 25 bases between. The V gene's germline CDR1 is SQVTM and CDR2 ANQGSEA. CDR3 protein: CSVEVLRDYPGHYSYEQYF. In nucleotides, the CDR3 is TGCAGCGTTGAAGTGTTACGTGATTACCCGGGACACTACTCCTACGAGCAGTACTTC.

The chain is built from TRBV7-9 and TRBJ2-7, with D maybe TRBD2 (5 bases). Trimming left V 3 bases short and J 5 bases short, with 14 bases between. The CDR3 extends over 14 amino acids. CDR1 SEHNR and CDR2 FQNEAQ come from the germline V gene (reference sequence). In DNA, the CDR3 is TGTGCCAGCAGCTTTAGCCGGGATAGCGACGAGCAGTACTTC. Its translation: CASSFSRDSDEQYF. Using reference TRBV7-9 and TRBJ2-7 for the parts outside the CDR3, the full variable domain is DTGVSQNPRHKITKRGQNVTFRCDPISEHNRLYWYRQTLGQGPEFLTYFQNEAQLEKSRLLSDRFSAERPKGSFSTLEIQRTEQGDSAMYLCASSFSRDSDEQYFGPGTRLTVT.

This clonotype showed up just once. The chain joins TRBV21-1 to TRBJ2-7; the table names TRBD1, a call not compared with the DNA. TRBV21-1 is tagged as a pseudogene. The CDR3 length is 16 residues. The CDR3 here is CASSKVGGPLLYEQYF. The CDR3 coding sequence is TGTGCCAGCAGCAAAGTAGGGGGCCCCCTCCTCTACGAGCAGTACTTC.

This clonotype was counted only a few times. This chain joins TRBV12-3 or TRBV12-4 and TRBJ1-2; D may be TRBD1 (6 bases). The CDR3 loop spans 14 amino acids. V lost 6 bases and J lost 3, with 14 bases in between. The CDR3 DNA reads TGTGCCAGCAGAGGGGATAGGGGGTACTATGGCTACACCTTC. It translates to CASRGDRGYYGYTF.

The rearrangement uses TRBV19 and TRBJ1-6; D might be TRBD1 (6 bases). V lost 7 bases and J 10 bases, leaving 17 bases between the germline ends. The CDR3 runs 14 residues. CDR1 LNHDA and CDR2 SQIVND come from the germline V gene (reference sequence). The chain's CDR3 is CASNAIRGKSPLHF. CDR3 DNA: TGTGCCAGTAACGCTATCAGGGGAAAGTCACCCCTCCACTTT.